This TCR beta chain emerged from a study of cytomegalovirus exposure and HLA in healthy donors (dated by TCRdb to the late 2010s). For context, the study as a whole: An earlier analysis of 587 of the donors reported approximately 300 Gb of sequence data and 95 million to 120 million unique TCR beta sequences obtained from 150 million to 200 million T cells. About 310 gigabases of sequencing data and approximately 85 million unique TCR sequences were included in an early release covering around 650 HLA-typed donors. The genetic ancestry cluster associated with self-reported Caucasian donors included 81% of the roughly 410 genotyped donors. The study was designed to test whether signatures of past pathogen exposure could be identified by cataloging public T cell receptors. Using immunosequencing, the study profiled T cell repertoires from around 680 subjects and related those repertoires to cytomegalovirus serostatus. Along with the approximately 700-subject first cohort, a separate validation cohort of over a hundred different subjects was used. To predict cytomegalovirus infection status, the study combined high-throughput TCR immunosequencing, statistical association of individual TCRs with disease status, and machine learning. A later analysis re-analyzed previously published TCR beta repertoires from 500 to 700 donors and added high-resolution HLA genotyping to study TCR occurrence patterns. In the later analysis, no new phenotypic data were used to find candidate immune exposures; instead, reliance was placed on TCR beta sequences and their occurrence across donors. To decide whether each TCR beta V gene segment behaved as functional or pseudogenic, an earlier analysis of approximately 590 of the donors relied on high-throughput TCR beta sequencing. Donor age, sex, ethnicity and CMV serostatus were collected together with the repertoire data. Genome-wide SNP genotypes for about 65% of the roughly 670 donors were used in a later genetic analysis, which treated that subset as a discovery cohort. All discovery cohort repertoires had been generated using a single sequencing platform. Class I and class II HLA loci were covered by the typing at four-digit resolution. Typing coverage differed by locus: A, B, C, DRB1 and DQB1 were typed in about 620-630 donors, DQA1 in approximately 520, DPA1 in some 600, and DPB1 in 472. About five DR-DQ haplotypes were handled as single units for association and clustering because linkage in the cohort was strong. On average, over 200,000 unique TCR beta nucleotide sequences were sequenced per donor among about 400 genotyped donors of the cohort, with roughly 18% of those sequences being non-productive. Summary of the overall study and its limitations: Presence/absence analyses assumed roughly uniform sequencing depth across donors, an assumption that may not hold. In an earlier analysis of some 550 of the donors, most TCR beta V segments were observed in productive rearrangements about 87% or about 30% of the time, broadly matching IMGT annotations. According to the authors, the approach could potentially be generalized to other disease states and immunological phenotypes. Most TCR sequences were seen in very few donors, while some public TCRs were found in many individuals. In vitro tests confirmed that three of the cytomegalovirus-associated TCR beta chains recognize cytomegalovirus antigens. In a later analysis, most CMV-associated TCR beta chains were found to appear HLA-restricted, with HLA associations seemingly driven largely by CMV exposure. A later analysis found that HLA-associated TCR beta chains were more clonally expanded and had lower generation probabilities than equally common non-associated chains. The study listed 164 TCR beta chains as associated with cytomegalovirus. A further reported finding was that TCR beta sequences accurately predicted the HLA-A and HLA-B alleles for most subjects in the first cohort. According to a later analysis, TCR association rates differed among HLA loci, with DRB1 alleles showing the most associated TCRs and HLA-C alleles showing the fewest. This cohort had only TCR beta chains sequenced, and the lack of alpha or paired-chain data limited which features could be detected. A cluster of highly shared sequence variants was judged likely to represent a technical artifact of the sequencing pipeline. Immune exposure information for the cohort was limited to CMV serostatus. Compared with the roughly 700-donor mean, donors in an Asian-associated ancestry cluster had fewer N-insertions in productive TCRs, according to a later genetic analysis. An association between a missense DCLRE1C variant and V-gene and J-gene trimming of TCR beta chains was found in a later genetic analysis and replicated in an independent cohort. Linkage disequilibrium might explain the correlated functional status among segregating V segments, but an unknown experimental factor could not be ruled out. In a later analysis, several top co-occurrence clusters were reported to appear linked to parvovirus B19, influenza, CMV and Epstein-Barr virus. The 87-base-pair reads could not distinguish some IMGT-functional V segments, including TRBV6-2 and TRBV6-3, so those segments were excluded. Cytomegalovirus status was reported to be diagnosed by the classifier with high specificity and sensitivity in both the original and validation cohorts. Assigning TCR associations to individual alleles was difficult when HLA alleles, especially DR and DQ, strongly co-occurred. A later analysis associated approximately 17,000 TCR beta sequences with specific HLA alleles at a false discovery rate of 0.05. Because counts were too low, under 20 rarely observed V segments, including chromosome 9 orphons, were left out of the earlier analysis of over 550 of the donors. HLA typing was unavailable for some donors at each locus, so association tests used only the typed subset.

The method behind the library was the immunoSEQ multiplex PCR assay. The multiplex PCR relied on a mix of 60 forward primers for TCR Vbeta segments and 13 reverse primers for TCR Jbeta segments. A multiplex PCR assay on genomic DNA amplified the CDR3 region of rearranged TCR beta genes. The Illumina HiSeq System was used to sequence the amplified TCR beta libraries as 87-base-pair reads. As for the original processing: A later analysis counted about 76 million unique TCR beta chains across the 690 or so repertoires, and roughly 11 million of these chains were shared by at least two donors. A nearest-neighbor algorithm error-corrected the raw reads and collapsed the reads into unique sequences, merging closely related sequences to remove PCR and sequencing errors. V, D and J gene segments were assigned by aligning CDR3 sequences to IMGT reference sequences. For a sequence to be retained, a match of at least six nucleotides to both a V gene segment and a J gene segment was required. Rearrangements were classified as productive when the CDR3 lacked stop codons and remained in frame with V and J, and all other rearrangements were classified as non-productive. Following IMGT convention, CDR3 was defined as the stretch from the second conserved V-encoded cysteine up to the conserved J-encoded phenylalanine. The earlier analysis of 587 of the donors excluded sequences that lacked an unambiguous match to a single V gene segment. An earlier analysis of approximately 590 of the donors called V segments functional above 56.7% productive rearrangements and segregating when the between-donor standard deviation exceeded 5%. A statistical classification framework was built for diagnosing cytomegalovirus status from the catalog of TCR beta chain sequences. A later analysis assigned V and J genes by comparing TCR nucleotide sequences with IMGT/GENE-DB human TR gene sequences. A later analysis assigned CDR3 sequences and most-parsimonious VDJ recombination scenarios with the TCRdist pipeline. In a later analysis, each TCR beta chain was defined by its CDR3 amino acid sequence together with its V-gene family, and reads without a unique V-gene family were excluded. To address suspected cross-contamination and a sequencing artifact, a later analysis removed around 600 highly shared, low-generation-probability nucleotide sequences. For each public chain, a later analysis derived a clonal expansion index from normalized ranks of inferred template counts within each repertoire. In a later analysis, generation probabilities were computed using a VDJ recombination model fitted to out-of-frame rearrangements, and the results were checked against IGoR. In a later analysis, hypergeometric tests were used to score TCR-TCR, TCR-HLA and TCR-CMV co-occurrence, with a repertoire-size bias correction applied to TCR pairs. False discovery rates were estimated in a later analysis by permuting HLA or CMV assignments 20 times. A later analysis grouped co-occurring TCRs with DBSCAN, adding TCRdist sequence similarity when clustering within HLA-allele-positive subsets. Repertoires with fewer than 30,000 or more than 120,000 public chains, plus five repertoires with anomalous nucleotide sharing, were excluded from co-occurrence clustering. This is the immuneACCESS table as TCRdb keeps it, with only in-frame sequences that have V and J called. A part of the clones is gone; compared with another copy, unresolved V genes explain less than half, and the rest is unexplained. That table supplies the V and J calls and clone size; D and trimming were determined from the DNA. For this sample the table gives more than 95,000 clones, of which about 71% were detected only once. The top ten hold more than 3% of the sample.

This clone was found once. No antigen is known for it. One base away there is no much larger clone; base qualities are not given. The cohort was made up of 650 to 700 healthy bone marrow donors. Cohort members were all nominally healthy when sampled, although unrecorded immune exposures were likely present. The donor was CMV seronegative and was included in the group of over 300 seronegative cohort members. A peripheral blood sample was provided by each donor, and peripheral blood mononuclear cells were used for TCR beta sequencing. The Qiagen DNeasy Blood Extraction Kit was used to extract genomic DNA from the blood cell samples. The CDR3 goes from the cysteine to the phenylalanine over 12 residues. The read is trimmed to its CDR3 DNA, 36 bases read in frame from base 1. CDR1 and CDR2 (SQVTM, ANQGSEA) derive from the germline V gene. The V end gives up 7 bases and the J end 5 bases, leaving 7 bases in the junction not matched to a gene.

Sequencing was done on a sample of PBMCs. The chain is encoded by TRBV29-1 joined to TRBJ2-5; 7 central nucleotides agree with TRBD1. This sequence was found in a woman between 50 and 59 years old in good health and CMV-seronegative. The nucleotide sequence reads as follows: TGCAGCGCCGACAGGGTAGTTGAGACCCAGTACTTC. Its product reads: CSADRVVETQYF. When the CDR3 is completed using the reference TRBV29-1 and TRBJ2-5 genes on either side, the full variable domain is SAVISQKPSRDICQRGTSLTIQCQVDSQVTMMFWYRQQPGQSLTLIATANQGSEATYESGFVIDKFPISRPNLTFSTLTVSNMSPEDSSIYLCSADRVVETQYFGPGTRLLVL.